A selection of T cell receptor beta chains follows, all from one sample in a study of T cells after posttransplantation cyclophosphamide. TCRdb's copy holds only in-frame clones and misses some; the assay was immunoSEQ multiplex PCR. This table holds 34,000 or so clones, roughly 91% found once. Material for sequencing was naive CD4+ T cells sorted from blood. The receptors shown here come from a man between 25 and 39 years old in good health and a related stem cell transplant donor. Both conserved end residues are part of each CDR3. A D gene is named only where the DNA matches it firmly. Not all rows give a size; the values are once, few, many and, for expanded clones, a class.

D gene,J gene,V gene,CDR3 length,clone size,CDR3 DNA,CDR3 protein
TRBD1,TRBJ2-7,TRBV7-9,17,-,TGTGCCAGCAGCTTAGCGTTGAGTGGACAGGGACTCTACGAGCAGTACTTC,CASSLALSGQGLYEQYF
TRBD1,TRBJ1-2,TRBV6-1,14,-,TGTGCCAGCAGTGAAAACAGGGGTATGGATGGCTACACCTTC,CASSENRGMDGYTF
-,TRBJ1-5,TRBV7-2,17,-,TGTGCCAGCAGCTTAAGAGGGGGACCAGGGCAAAATCAGCCCCAGCATTTT,CASSLRGGPGQNQPQHF
-,TRBJ2-3,TRBV5-1,15,-,TGCGCCAGCAGCTTAATCAGCACAGGCACAGATACGCAGTATTTT,CASSLISTGTDTQYF
-,TRBJ2-2,TRBV11-3,13,once,TGTGCCAGCAGTTTCACAGGGTCCGGGGAGCTGTTTTTT,CASSFTGSGELFF
TRBD2,TRBJ2-1,TRBV4-1,18,once,TGCGCCAGCAGCTTACTAGCGGGGGGGCTTTCAAGTGTCAATGAGCAGTTCTTC,CASSLLAGGLSSVNEQFF
-,TRBJ1-6,TRBV9,15,once,TGTGCCAGCAGCGTAGGGAGCTCCTATAATTCACCCCTCCACTTT,CASSVGSSYNSPLHF
-,TRBJ2-7,TRBV29-1,15,-,TGCAGCGTTGAAATTCCCGGGGTTAGCTCCTACGAGCAGTACTTC,CSVEIPGVSSYEQYF
-,TRBJ1-1,TRBV7-8,12,-,TGTGCCAGCAGCTTAGCGAAAGGGGGAGCTTTCTTT,CASSLAKGGAFF
TRBD1,TRBJ1-1,TRBV11-2,18,-,TGTGCCAGCAGCTTATTTTTGGGGAACAGGGGGCAAGGGCCTGAAGCTTTCTTT,CASSLFLGNRGQGPEAFF
TRBD1,TRBJ1-1,TRBV11-3,13,-,TGTGCCAGCAGCTTTACAGGGGGCACTGAAGCTTTCTTT,CASSFTGGTEAFF
-,TRBJ2-5,TRBV12-5,15,-,TGTGCTAGTGGTTTGTCCGGGGGGCCGGAGGAGACCCAGTACTTC,CASGLSGGPEETQYF
TRBD1,TRBJ2-7,TRBV28,14,-,TGTGCCAGCAGCCTCCGACAGGGGGACTACGAGCAGTACTTC,CASSLRQGDYEQYF
-,TRBJ1-1,TRBV5-1,16,-,TGCGCCAGCAGCTTGGCCGAACTGGGGAGGCACACTGAAGCTTTCTTT,CASSLAELGRHTEAFF
-,TRBJ2-5,TRBV29-1,13,-,TGCAGCGTTCGGAGCAGACAGCAAGAGACCCAGTACTTC,CSVRSRQQETQYF
-,TRBJ2-7,TRBV10-3,14,once,TGTGCCATCAGTGAGGCAAGCGGCTCCTACGAGCAGTACTTC,CAISEASGSYEQYF
-,TRBJ1-2,TRBV28,16,-,TGTGCCAGCAGTTTGGTCCATCCCGGAGAATACTATGGCTACACCTTC,CASSLVHPGEYYGYTF
TRBD2,TRBJ2-3,TRBV7-2,17,-,TGTGCCAGCAGCTTAGGTAGGACTAGCGGGGCACACGGTACGCAGTATTTT,CASSLGRTSGAHGTQYF
TRBD1,TRBJ2-1,TRBV27,18,-,TGTGCCAGCAGTTTGGACAGGGGGGGAATACATCCCTACAATGAGCAGTTCTTC,CASSLDRGGIHPYNEQFF
TRBD1,TRBJ2-2,TRBV28,15,few,TGTGCCAGCAGTCCCGGGACAGGGTATACCGGGGAGCTGTTTTTT,CASSPGTGYTGELFF
-,TRBJ1-4,TRBV4-1,20,-,TGCGCCAGCAGCCAAGAGAGCTCAAGAAACCTCCTTACAACTAATGAAAAACTGTTTTTT,CASSQESSRNLLTTNEKLFF
TRBD1,TRBJ1-4,TRBV19,15,-,TGTGCCAGTAGTCCCACAGGGGCAGGGAATGAAAAACTGTTTTTT,CASSPTGAGNEKLFF
-,TRBJ2-5,TRBV5-4,13,-,TGTGCCAGCAGCTTTAGGGGTGCAGAGACCCAGTACTTC,CASSFRGAETQYF
-,TRBJ1-5,TRBV6-6,13,few,TGTGCCAGCAGTTACTCGGGAGATCAGCCCCAGCATTTT,CASSYSGDQPQHF
-,TRBJ1-2,TRBV10-2,14,-,TGCGCCAGCAGTGAGTGGGCGGGAAACTATGGCTACACCTTC,CASSEWAGNYGYTF
-,TRBJ1-2,TRBV28,14,-,TGTGCCAGCAGTTTCGGGGGGATCGGCTATGGCTACACCTTC,CASSFGGIGYGYTF
-,TRBJ2-2,TRBV7-2,15,-,TGTGCCAGCAACATACTAGGGCTTCACACCGGGGAGCTGTTTTTT,CASNILGLHTGELFF
TRBD1,TRBJ2-7,TRBV12-5,15,-,TGTGCTAGTGGTTTCCCCGACAGGGAATCCTACGAGCAGTACTTC,CASGFPDRESYEQYF
TRBD1,TRBJ1-1,TRBV6-6,16,-,TGTGCCAGCAGTTACTCCTCAGGGGGCGCGGACACTGAAGCTTTCTTT,CASSYSSGGADTEAFF
-,TRBJ1-5,TRBV19,13,-,TGTGCCAGTGCGGAGGATAGCAATCAGCCCCAGCATTTT,CASAEDSNQPQHF
-,TRBJ2-3,TRBV19,13,-,TGTGCCAGTAGTGTGCAGGGAACAGATACGCAGTATTTT,CASSVQGTDTQYF
-,TRBJ2-7,TRBV7-9,14,-,TGTGCCAGCAGCTTAGACAGGGGGGGTTACGAGCAGTACTTC,CASSLDRGGYEQYF
-,TRBJ1-6,TRBV13,14,-,TGTGCCAGCAGCTTGGGACATACGAATTCACCCCTCCACTTT,CASSLGHTNSPLHF